This entry lists 9 T cell receptor beta chains sequenced from one sample in a study of shared clonotypes between healthy human individuals. Here immunoSEQ multiplex PCR was the method, and the copy in TCRdb shows in-frame clones only, minus some. There are around 95,000 clones in the sample; around two thirds occur only once, and roughly 43% lies in the top ten. Sequencing input: memory CD8+ T cells sorted from blood. The subset is: CD45RO+ cells pooled with CCR7-negative TemRA cells. The receptors derive from a man aged 25-45 years in good health.

This clone was detected only a few times. The rearrangement uses TRBV10-3 and TRBJ1-4, with 11 bases identical to TRBD1. The V gene's germline CDR1 is ENHRY and CDR2 SYGVKD. Germline trimming cut 7 bases from V and 2 bases from J; bases unmatched to any gene: 9. This CDR3 is built from 17 residues. This CDR3 is CAITQDRGPVTNEKLFF. Here the CDR3 DNA reads TGTGCCATCACCCAGGACAGGGGGCCCGTCACTAATGAAAAACTGTTTTTT.

The gene calls are TRBV7-8 and TRBJ2-5; tentative D call: TRBD2 (6 bases). The germline V and J ends were trimmed by 5 bases and 5 bases, with 18 bases remaining between them. Germline V gene data show CDR1 as SGHVS and CDR2 as FQNEAQ. The CDR3 is 15 residues long. The CDR3 DNA sequence: TGTGCCAGCAGCCCCGCGTCCGGGGGTTGGGAGACCCAGTACTTC. Its translation: CASSPASGGWETQYF.

Only one count was recorded for this clone. This chain uses TRBV6-4 with TRBJ2-3; 7 positions agree with TRBD2. The CDR3 is 15 amino acids. J was trimmed by 0 bases and V by 2 bases; bases with no gene match: 2. Germline-derived CDR1 and CDR2 are MRHNA and SNTAGT. In DNA form, the CDR3 reads TGTGCCAGCAGTGACGCGGGAGAAAGCACAGATACGCAGTATTTT. Its translation: CASSDAGESTDTQYF.

The chain employs TRBV13 and TRBJ2-1, with 14 bases aligning to TRBD2. V lost 5 bases to trimming and J lost 1 base; unmatched junction nucleotides: 4. Germline CDR1 is PRHDT and CDR2 is FYEKMQ (reference sequence). CDR3 size: 17 residues. CDR3 DNA sequence: TGTGCCAGCAGCCCCGGACTAGCGGGAGGTTCCTACAATGAGCAGTTCTTC. It yields the protein CASSPGLAGGSYNEQFF.

This clone was observed a single time. The chain carries TRBV6-6 and TRBJ2-7; D call uncertain. V was pared by 2 bases and J by 2 bases, with 16 bases between. This CDR3 spans 16 amino acids. Germline CDR1 and CDR2: MNHNY and SVGAGI (reference sequence). The CDR3 loop reads CASSYRPVGQAYEQYF. As DNA, the CDR3 is TGTGCCAGCAGTTACCGACCCGTAGGGCAAGCCTACGAGCAGTACTTC.

The chain has TRBV4-1 and TRBJ2-2; D uncertain. The CDR3 length is 16 residues. Trimming left V 4 bases short and J 4 bases short, with 16 bases between. In germline, CDR1 is MGHRA, CDR2 YSYEKL. As DNA, the CDR3 is TGCGCCAGCAGCCCCCATCTTGCATTCCTCACCGGGGAGCTGTTTTTT. This gives the protein CASSPHLAFLTGELFF.

By share, this clone counts as medium-sized. This chain links TRBV28 with TRBJ2-7, with 8 bases identical to TRBD1. The CDR3 contains 16 residues. CDR1 is MDHEN, CDR2 SYDVKM, per germline. The junction had 12 bases not matched to a gene; V was cut back by 6 bases and J by 2 bases. CDR3 nucleotide sequence: TGTGCCAGCAGCAGAACGACCGGGACAGGCCCCTACGAGCAGTACTTC. Its translation is CASSRTTGTGPYEQYF.

J is TRBJ2-3 and V is TRBV5-4; TRBD1 is a possible D gene (6 bases). The CDR3 totals 15 residues. V gave up 2 bases and J gave up 2 bases, with 12 bases separating them. CDR1 and CDR2 (germline): SGHNT, YYREEE (reference sequence). The CDR3 loop reads CASSFTGTITDTQYF. In nucleotides, the CDR3 is TGTGCCAGCAGCTTTACAGGGACGATCACAGATACGCAGTATTTT.

The chain combines TRBV18 with TRBJ2-5, with 7 nucleotides matching TRBD2. The CDR3 totals 15 residues. V dropped 2 bases and J dropped 4; count of bases not matched to a gene: 7. Germline values: CDR1 KGHSH, CDR2 LQKENI. In DNA, the CDR3 is TGTGCCAGCTCACCATTCGAAGGGAGGGGAGAGACCCAGTACTTC. Its protein product is CASSPFEGRGETQYF.